This is a list of T cell receptor beta chains from one sample in a study of blood T cell repertoires in COVID-19. Sequenced by immunoSEQ multiplex PCR; TCRdb stores in-frame clones only, minus some. Of 120,000 to 150,000 clones in the sample, over 80% were seen once. The sample comprised peripheral blood. The receptors were gathered from a man aged 50 or older who had recovered from COVID-19. Both conserved end residues are part of each CDR3. D genes are given only for firm matches. The size field is filled for only some rows; it gives once, few, many or a size class.

CDR3 protein: CASRGLQGAIMNEQYF
CDR3 DNA: TGCGCCAGTAGGGGACTACAGGGGGCGATCATGAACGAGCAGTACTTC
V gene: TRBV10-2
clone size: .
D gene: TRBD1
J gene: TRBJ2-7

CDR3 protein: CASSASGSGEETQYF
CDR3 DNA: TGTGCCAGCAGCGCGTCAGGGTCGGGGGAAGAGACCCAGTACTTC
V gene: TRBV7-8
clone size: .
D gene: .
J gene: TRBJ2-5

CDR3 protein: CASSLPPRQYF
CDR3 DNA: TGTGCCAGCAGCTTACCCCCTCGGCAGTATTTT
V gene: TRBV7-9
clone size: .
D gene: .
J gene: TRBJ2-3

CDR3 protein: CASSALLDFPDTQYF
CDR3 DNA: TGTGCCAGCAGCGCCCTACTAGATTTCCCAGATACGCAGTATTTT
V gene: TRBV7-9
clone size: .
D gene: .
J gene: TRBJ2-3

CDR3 protein: CASTTGSVTDTQYF
CDR3 DNA: TGTGCCAGCACGACAGGGTCGGTGACAGATACGCAGTATTTT
V gene: TRBV6-5
clone size: .
D gene: TRBD1
J gene: TRBJ2-3

CDR3 protein: CASSTQSSNQPQHF
CDR3 DNA: TGTGCCAGCAGCACACAGAGTAGCAATCAGCCCCAGCATTTT
V gene: TRBV7-2
clone size: .
D gene: .
J gene: TRBJ1-5

CDR3 protein: CASSSQANGELFF
CDR3 DNA: TGCGCCAGCAGTTCACAGGCCAACGGGGAGCTGTTTTTT
V gene: TRBV10-1
clone size: .
D gene: .
J gene: TRBJ2-2

CDR3 protein: CASSRDRIGTEAFF
CDR3 DNA: TGCGCCAGCAGCCGGGACAGGATCGGCACTGAAGCTTTCTTT
V gene: TRBV10-1
clone size: .
D gene: TRBD1
J gene: TRBJ1-1

CDR3 protein: CASSVRKTANPNPLSGANVLTF
CDR3 DNA: TGTGCCAGCAGCGTAAGGAAGACAGCGAACCCAAACCCCCTCTCTGGGGCCAACGTCCTGACTTTC
V gene: TRBV9
clone size: .
D gene: .
J gene: TRBJ2-6

CDR3 protein: CASSVTGLGNYGYTF
CDR3 DNA: TGTGCCAGCAGCGTAACAGGGTTGGGTAACTATGGCTACACCTTC
V gene: TRBV9
clone size: .
D gene: .
J gene: TRBJ1-2

CDR3 protein: CASRESGGGGTEAFF
CDR3 DNA: TGTGCCAGCAGAGAATCAGGGGGCGGCGGCACTGAAGCTTTCTTT
V gene: TRBV7-9
clone size: .
D gene: TRBD1
J gene: TRBJ1-1

CDR3 protein: CASLEGNTGELFF
CDR3 DNA: TGTGCCAGTTTGGAGGGGAACACCGGGGAGCTGTTTTTT
V gene: TRBV6-5
clone size: .
D gene: .
J gene: TRBJ2-2

CDR3 protein: CASSLDRNSYEQYF
CDR3 DNA: TGTGCCAGCAGCCTCGACAGGAACTCCTACGAGCAGTACTTC
V gene: TRBV11-3
clone size: .
D gene: .
J gene: TRBJ2-7

CDR3 protein: CASSQVPSGGPLITDTQYF
CDR3 DNA: TGCGCCAGCAGCCAAGTCCCTAGCGGGGGCCCACTAATCACAGATACGCAGTATTTT
V gene: TRBV4-3
clone size: .
D gene: TRBD2
J gene: TRBJ2-3

CDR3 protein: CASSSPDKNTEAFF
CDR3 DNA: TGTGCCAGTAGTTCCCCGGACAAGAACACTGAAGCTTTCTTT
V gene: TRBV19
clone size: .
D gene: .
J gene: TRBJ1-1

CDR3 protein: CASSHRDRGQSPLHF
CDR3 DNA: TGTGCCAGCAGCCACAGGGACAGGGGACAATCACCCCTCCACTTT
V gene: TRBV6-5
clone size: few
D gene: TRBD1
J gene: TRBJ1-6

CDR3 protein: CASSLLGGADYGYTF
CDR3 DNA: TGTGCCAGCAGCTTATTGGGGGGGGCGGACTATGGCTACACCTTC
V gene: TRBV7-2
clone size: .
D gene: .
J gene: TRBJ1-2

CDR3 protein: CASSPPQGAVYGYTF
CDR3 DNA: TGTGCCAGCTCACCACCGCAGGGGGCGGTCTATGGCTACACCTTC
V gene: TRBV18
clone size: .
D gene: TRBD1
J gene: TRBJ1-2

CDR3 protein: CASSLGLVGTDEQFF
CDR3 DNA: TGTGCCAGCAGCTTAGGTCTCGTTGGGACAGATGAGCAGTTCTTC
V gene: TRBV7-6
clone size: .
D gene: TRBD1
J gene: TRBJ2-1

CDR3 protein: CATSREGGTDTQYF
CDR3 DNA: TGTGCCACCAGCAGAGAGGGAGGCACAGATACGCAGTATTTT
V gene: TRBV15
clone size: once
D gene: .
J gene: TRBJ2-3

CDR3 protein: CASSSRGNQPQHF
CDR3 DNA: TGTGCCAGCAGCTCCAGGGGGAATCAGCCCCAGCATTTT
V gene: TRBV12-3/TRBV12-4
clone size: .
D gene: TRBD1
J gene: TRBJ1-5

CDR3 protein: CASSNLRTGSGPDTQYF
CDR3 DNA: TGTGCCAGCTCAAATTTAAGGACAGGCTCTGGTCCAGATACGCAGTATTTT
V gene: TRBV18
clone size: .
D gene: TRBD1
J gene: TRBJ2-3

CDR3 protein: CASSLATTNTEAFF
CDR3 DNA: TGTGCCAGCAGCTTAGCGACAACTAACACTGAAGCTTTCTTT
V gene: TRBV7-2
clone size: .
D gene: .
J gene: TRBJ1-1

CDR3 protein: CASGRTVGQETQYF
CDR3 DNA: TGCGCCAGCGGGAGGACGGTGGGGCAAGAGACCCAGTACTTC
V gene: TRBV5-1
clone size: .
D gene: .
J gene: TRBJ2-5

CDR3 protein: CATKTATNEKLFF
CDR3 DNA: TGTGCCACCAAGACAGCAACTAATGAAAAACTGTTTTTT
V gene: TRBV6-5
clone size: .
D gene: .
J gene: TRBJ1-4